This entry is about one TCR beta chain. Antigen unknown. These data are taken from a study of cytomegalovirus exposure and HLA in healthy donors. Overall study: In a later analysis, the roughly 130 validation repertoires were reported to have used the same platform as the roughly 670 first-cohort repertoires. Findings and caveats of the study: A list of around 160 TCR beta chains associated with cytomegalovirus was given.

The CDR3 has 15 residues. The J segment lost 7 bases and the V segment lost 0 bases, leaving 7 bases of the junction unmatched. Germline-derived CDR1 and CDR2 are LNHNV and YYDKDF (reference sequence). Here immunoSEQ multiplex PCR was the method, and the copy in TCRdb shows in-frame clones only, minus some. The sample holds about 140,000 clones; about 80% are singletons and the top ten take around 27%. The chain carries TRBV15 and TRBJ1-2, with TRBD1 identical over 8 bases. The sequence came from a man aged 25 to 40 in good health and CMV-seropositive. The sequenced material came from PBMCs. The CDR3 is CATSRERTGFLGYTF. CDR3 bases: TGTGCCACCAGCAGAGAAAGGACAGGGTTTCTTGGCTACACCTTC.